Reported below is one T cell receptor beta chain. The antigen remains undetermined. The data are from a study of T cells in localized non-small cell lung cancer. The V end was cut by 5 bases, the J end by 8 bases, with 15 bases between. CDR3 length: 14 amino acids. Germline CDR1 and CDR2: SEHNR and FQNEAQ (reference sequence). Clones were read by immunoSEQ multiplex PCR, and TCRdb kept only the in-frame ones, dropping some. Here the sample spans 70,000 or so clones, about four fifths being singletons. Regarding the study as a whole: Adjacent uninvolved lung had the highest clonality, suggesting focused antigen responses.

This rearrangement joins TRBV7-9 to TRBJ1-4, with D tentatively TRBD1 (6 bases). The sample consisted of peripheral blood, taken before any cancer treatment. This receptor was taken from an older female donor with stage I lung adenocarcinoma. CDR3 loop: CASSPSGGREKLFF. CDR3 nucleotide sequence: TGTGCCAGCAGCCCCAGCGGGGGCAGGGAAAAACTGTTTTTT.